This TCR beta chain was captured in a study of T cell responses to AZD1222 COVID-19 vaccine. Study-level findings and limits: Baseline seropositives among AZD1222 recipients totaled only 5 to 7.

The CDR3 is made up of 14 amino acids. Germline values: CDR1 SGHRS, CDR2 YFSETQ. With 3 bases removed from V and 7 bases from J, the gap between germline ends came to 13 bases. Generated by immunoSEQ multiplex PCR, the TCRdb table keeps only in-frame clones and is missing some. The top ten hold more than 7.5% of the sample, which has 85,000 to 95,000 clones, 90% seen once. For this clone: The target antigen is unknown.

The TCR originated in an adult in good health. The chain uses TRBV5-1 and TRBJ1-4; maybe TRBD1 (5 bases). The source was peripheral blood, collected on day 0 of AZD1222 vaccination. The CDR3 DNA reads as TGCGCCAGCAGCTCCCTGGGGGTTAGTGAAAAACTGTTTTTT. It specifies CASSSLGVSEKLFF. Full variable domain (missing parts from reference TRBV5-1 and TRBJ1-4): KAGVTQTPRYLIKTRGQQVTLSCSPISGHRSVSWYQQTPGQGLQFLFEYFSETQRNKGNFPGRFSGRQFSNSRSEMNVSTLELGDSALYLCASSSLGVSEKLFFGSGTQLSVL.